The text below deals with one TCR beta chain. This CDR3 has 16 amino acids. Germline V gene data show CDR1 as SGHRS and CDR2 as YFSETQ. Trimming shortened V by 0 bases and J by 3 bases, and 13 bases separated the two germline ends. TCRdb's copy holds only in-frame clones and misses some; the assay was immunoSEQ multiplex PCR. The sample records roughly 27,000 clones, around nine tenths being singletons. The data were taken from a study of T cell changes during pregnancy in multiple sclerosis. Sequencing was performed on CD4+ T cells from peripheral blood mononuclear cells, taken in the first trimester of pregnancy. This clonotype was obtained from a female donor with multiple sclerosis, enrolled in a pregnancy study. The chain uses TRBV5-1 and TRBJ2-1; D may be TRBD2 (6 bases). The CDR3 region has the DNA TGCGCCAGCAGCTTGGCCGGGGAGGCGGACTACAATGAGCAGTTCTTC. Its protein is CASSLAGEADYNEQFF.